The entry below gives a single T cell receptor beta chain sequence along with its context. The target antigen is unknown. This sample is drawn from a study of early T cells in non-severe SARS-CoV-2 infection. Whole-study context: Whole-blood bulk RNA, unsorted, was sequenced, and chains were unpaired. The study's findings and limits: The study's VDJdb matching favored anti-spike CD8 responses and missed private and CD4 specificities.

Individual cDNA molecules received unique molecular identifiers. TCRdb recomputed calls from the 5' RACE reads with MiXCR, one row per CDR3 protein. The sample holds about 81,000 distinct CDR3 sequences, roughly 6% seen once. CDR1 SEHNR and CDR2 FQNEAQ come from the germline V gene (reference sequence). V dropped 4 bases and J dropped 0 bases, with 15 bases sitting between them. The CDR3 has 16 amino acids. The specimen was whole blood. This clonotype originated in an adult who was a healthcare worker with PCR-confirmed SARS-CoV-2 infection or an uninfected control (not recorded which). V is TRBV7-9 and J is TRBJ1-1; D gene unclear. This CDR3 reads CASSSVTRRMNTEAFF. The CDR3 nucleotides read TGTGCCAGCAGCTCGGTTACGCGGCGGATGAACACTGAAGCTTTCTTT.